Each of the 27 T cell receptor beta chains below was sequenced from the same sample in a study of cytomegalovirus exposure and HLA in healthy donors. The PCR had 60 Vbeta and 13 Jbeta primers. Method: immunoSEQ multiplex PCR; TCRdb's copy keeps in-frame clones and lacks some. The sample consists of more than 95,000 clones, about three quarters of them appearing once. Sequenced material: PBMCs. The receptors come from an older woman in good health and CMV-seropositive.

The chain couples TRBV30 to TRBJ1-4; 7 bases map to TRBD1. This CDR3 contains 15 residues. V gave up 2 bases and J gave up 2 bases; unmatched junction bases: 5. Germline CDR1 is GTSNPN and CDR2 is SVGIG (reference sequence). In nucleotides, the CDR3 is TGTGCCTGGAGTTCTACAGGGGTGACTAATGAAAAACTGTTTTTT. Its protein product is CAWSSTGVTNEKLFF.

This rearrangement joins TRBV7-9 to TRBJ2-3; D is possibly TRBD1 (5 bases). CDR3 length: 16 residues. Trimming removed 0 bases from V and 2 bases from J, with 12 bases in between. The V gene's germline CDR1 is SEHNR and CDR2 FQNEAQ (reference sequence). CDR3 bases: TGTGCCAGCAGCTTAGCGGCAGGGCACGACACAGATACGCAGTATTTT. It translates to CASSLAAGHDTDTQYF.

The chain links TRBV19 to TRBJ2-1; TRBD1 matches 7 bases. Germline values: CDR1 LNHDA, CDR2 SQIVND (reference sequence). The ends lost 3 bases at V and 8 bases at J; junction bases unmatched: 10. The CDR3 consists of 15 residues. CDR3 in DNA: TGTGCCAGTAGTATCAATCCAGGGGGTTTGGATGAGCAGTTCTTC. This gives the protein CASSINPGGLDEQFF.

V gene TRBV27 combines with J gene TRBJ2-1; D ambiguous. CDR1 is MNHEY, CDR2 SMNVEV, per germline (reference sequence). The CDR3 is made up of 16 amino acids. Trimming pared 6 bases from V and 7 bases from J, leaving 22 bases between. CDR3 DNA: TGTGCCAGCAGCCTGAACCCCAGGCCCCCTCAGAATGAGCAGTTCTTC. Its translation is CASSLNPRPPQNEQFF.

The rearrangement joins TRBV21-1 to TRBJ2-2; the D call in the table, TRBD2, was not verified against the DNA. TRBV21-1 is assigned pseudogene status. The CDR3 runs to 14 residues. In nucleotides, the CDR3 is TGTGCCAGCAGCATCGGGACTAGGACCGGGGAGCTGTTTTTT. It is translated as CASSIGTRTGELFF.

The rearrangement joins TRBV5-5 to TRBJ1-2; no clear D gene. Germline assignment: CDR1 SGHKS and CDR2 YYEKEE (reference sequence). The CDR3 runs 15 residues. V was trimmed by 0 bases and J by 0 bases, leaving 9 bases between them. CDR3 region: CASSLDPLANYGYTF. Written as DNA, the CDR3 is TGTGCCAGCAGCTTGGATCCCTTAGCTAACTATGGCTACACCTTC. Filled out from reference TRBV5-5 and TRBJ1-2, the complete variable domain reads DAGVTQSPTHLIKTRGQQVTLRCSPISGHKSVSWYQQVLGQGPQFIFQYYEKEERGRGNFPDRFSARQFPNYSSELNVNALLLGDSALYLCASSLDPLANYGYTFGSGTRLTVV.

The chain links TRBV6-1 to TRBJ1-5, with TRBD1 as a possible D gene (5 bases). V was shortened by 3 bases and J by 5 bases, with 11 bases between the two germline ends. CDR3 length: 14 residues. Germline CDR1 reads MNHNS; CDR2 reads SASEGT. Here the CDR3 DNA reads TGTGCCAGCAGTGACTCAGGGACTGATCAGCCCCAGCATTTT. This translates into CASSDSGTDQPQHF.

The table lists this clone with a few counts. The chain's CDR3 is CASKGAEAFF. The DNA of the CDR3 is TGTGCCAGCAAGGGGGCTGAAGCTTTCTTT. This chain links TRBV6-1 with TRBJ1-1; possible D gene TRBD1, 6 bases. Germline V gene sequence: CDR1 MNHNS, CDR2 SASEGT. This CDR3 has 10 amino acids. Trimming shortened V by 7 bases and J by 6 bases, and 6 bases separated the two germline ends.

This chain uses TRBV14 with TRBJ2-2, with 10 bases matching TRBD2. Germline CDR1 SGHDN, CDR2 FVKESK. V shed 4 bases and J 3 bases; nucleotides not matched to a gene: 5. The CDR3 sequence is 16 residues long. The CDR3 sequence is CASSRGTSAYTGELFF. CDR3 DNA: TGTGCCAGCAGCCGAGGGACTAGCGCCTACACCGGGGAGCTGTTTTTT.

This clone was recorded a few times. The chain carries TRBV19 and TRBJ2-7; D remains unclear. Germline V lookup: CDR1 LNHDA, CDR2 SQIVND (reference sequence). This CDR3 contains 13 residues. V lost 9 bases and J 1 base, leaving 13 bases between the germline ends. In nucleotides, the CDR3 is TGTGCCAGCTCCCACAGTTTGTCCTACGAGCAGTACTTC. Translated, it gives CASSHSLSYEQYF.

The chain is built from TRBV4-2 and TRBJ2-7; D not resolved. The CDR3 has 14 amino acids. Per the germline V gene, CDR1 is LGHNA and CDR2 is YNFKEQ. V lost 0 bases, J lost 6 bases, and 12 bases lay in between. The CDR3 reads CASSQDKLSGEQYF. The DNA of the CDR3 is TGTGCCAGCAGCCAAGATAAACTCTCCGGCGAGCAGTACTTC.

The CDR3 DNA is TGTGCCAGCAGCTCACTAGCGGGGGGGCCGCAGAATGAGCAGTTCTTC. Its translation is CASSSLAGGPQNEQFF. The rearrangement uses TRBV7-2 and TRBJ2-1; 13 bases match TRBD2. V lost 4 bases and J lost 7; bases outside the gene matches: 7. The CDR3 runs 16 residues. Germline CDR1 and CDR2: SGHTA and FQGNSA.

J is TRBJ1-5 and V is TRBV7-2; a possible D gene is TRBD1 (6 bases). V lost 5 bases to trimming and J lost 0 bases, with 11 bases between them. Germline loops: CDR1 SGHTA, CDR2 FQGNSA. The CDR3 totals 15 residues. This CDR3 is CASSPDRNSNQPQHF. CDR3 sequence (DNA): TGTGCCAGCAGCCCAGACAGGAATAGCAATCAGCCCCAGCATTTT. The whole variable domain, remainder taken from reference TRBV7-2 and TRBJ1-5, is GAGVSQSPSNKVTEKGKDVELRCDPISGHTALYWYRQSLGQGLEFLIYFQGNSAPDKSGLPSDRFSAERTGGSVSTLTIQRTQQEDSAVYLCASSPDRNSNQPQHFGDGTRLSIL.

The V and J genes are TRBV6-5 and TRBJ2-7, with D maybe TRBD2 (5 bases). The ends were cut back, 5 bases at V and 7 bases at J, with 18 bases in the middle. Germline assignment: CDR1 MNHEY and CDR2 SVGAGI. This CDR3 has 14 residues. The CDR3 bases are TGTGCCAGCAGTGAGGACTCCTCCCTACGAGAGCAGTACTTC. Its translation is CASSEDSSLREQYF.

The V gene is TRBV4-1, the J gene TRBJ2-7, with TRBD2 identical over 12 bases. The ends lost 4 bases at V and 0 bases at J; junction bases unmatched: 7. Germline-derived CDR1 and CDR2 are MGHRA and YSYEKL. This CDR3 spans 17 amino acids. CDR3 amino acids: CASSLTLAGGASYEQYF. CDR3 bases: TGCGCCAGCAGCCTAACACTAGCGGGAGGTGCCTCCTACGAGCAGTACTTC.

The rearrangement uses TRBV7-9 and TRBJ2-5; 8 positions match TRBD1. V dropped 5 bases and J dropped 4; count of bases not matched to a gene: 12. This CDR3 is built from 16 residues. Per germline, CDR1 SEHNR and CDR2 FQNEAQ (reference sequence). The DNA of the CDR3 is TGTGCCAGCAGCCCCTTACGGGGAACAGGGGGAGAGACCCAGTACTTC. Amino acids: CASSPLRGTGGETQYF.

Of note for this clone: At one of its ends the junction is not consistent with the germline gene, which may arise from a read error. The chain links TRBV5-1 to TRBJ2-2; D not resolved. Germline V gives CDR1 SGHRS, CDR2 YFSETQ. The CDR3 runs to 16 residues. CDR3 loop: CASSYEIPQLPGELFF. As DNA, the CDR3 is TGCGCCAGCAGCTATGAGATCCCACAACTACCCGGAGAGCTGTTTTTT.

The chain carries TRBV29-1 and TRBJ1-2; 10 bases align to TRBD1. Trimming at V came to 5 bases and at J to 8 bases, leaving 8 bases not matched to a gene. The germline V gene has CDR1 SQVTM and CDR2 ANQGSEA. CDR3 length: 13 residues. CDR3: CSVRTGGVRGYTF. CDR3 bases: TGCAGCGTTCGGACAGGGGGAGTGAGGGGCTACACCTTC.

This clone was detected only a few times. The V and J genes are TRBV5-4 and TRBJ1-6; no clear D gene. Trimming left V 7 bases short and J 5 bases short, with 10 bases between. The CDR3 length is 13 residues. Germline loops: CDR1 SGHNT, CDR2 YYREEE (reference sequence). This CDR3 is CASRRDNNSPLHF. The DNA of the CDR3 is TGTGCCAGCCGGCGGGATAATAATTCACCCCTCCACTTT. Full variable domain (outside the CDR3, taken from reference TRBV5-4 and TRBJ1-6): ETGVTQSPTHLIKTRGQQVTLRCSSQSGHNTVSWYQQALGQGPQFIFQYYREEENGRGNFPPRFSGLQFPNYSSELNVNALELDDSALYLCASRRDNNSPLHFGNGTRLTVT.

This sequence joins TRBV19 and TRBJ2-1; D ambiguous. Trimming took off 4 bases at V and 9 bases at J, with 19 bases between the two ends. The V gene's germline CDR1 is LNHDA and CDR2 SQIVND (reference sequence). CDR3 length equals 15 residues. The CDR3 is CASSTRNSYTGEQFF. The CDR3 DNA sequence: TGTGCCAGTAGTACTAGAAACTCTTACACGGGTGAGCAGTTCTTC. Full variable domain (rest looked up from reference TRBV19 and TRBJ2-1): DGGITQSPKYLFRKEGQNVTLSCEQNLNHDAMYWYRQDPGQGLRLIYYSQIVNDFQKGDIAEGYSVSREKKESFPLTVTSAQKNPTAFYLCASSTRNSYTGEQFFGPGTRLTVL.

This clone was seen more than once but under ten times. V usage is TRBV11-3 and J usage is TRBJ1-5; no clear D. This CDR3 contains 15 residues. Germline CDR1 reads SGHNT; CDR2 reads YENEEA. V was pared by 1 base and J by 3 bases, with 10 bases between. CDR3 in DNA: TGTGCCAGCAGCTTAGTTAGTCAAACCAATCAGCCCCAGCATTTT. Translation: CASSLVSQTNQPQHF.

V and J are TRBV4-3 and TRBJ2-3; TRBD2 matches at 8 bases. CDR1 is LGHNA, CDR2 YSLEER, per germline. This CDR3 has 17 amino acids. V gave up 2 bases and J gave up 4 bases; unmatched junction bases: 11. CDR3 amino acids: CASSQNWGGGLSDTQYF. CDR3 nucleotide sequence: TGCGCCAGCAGCCAAAATTGGGGCGGGGGGTTATCAGATACGCAGTATTTT.

This clone came up once. The chain has TRBV21-1 and TRBJ1-2. TRBV21-1 is labeled a pseudogene. The CDR3 loop spans 18 amino acids. The CDR3 DNA reads TGTGCCAGCAGCAAACGGGAAACCTGGCGGGCAGACCTCTATGGCTACACCTTC. Its protein product is CASSKRETWRADLYGYTF.

The chain links TRBV5-6 to TRBJ2-6, with 12 bases that match TRBD1. The CDR3 is 17 residues long. J gave up 2 bases and V 4 bases, and 4 bases lay outside the gene matches. Looked up from germline, CDR1 is SGHDT and CDR2 is YYEEEE. DNA of the CDR3: TGTGCCAGCAGCCTCGGGACAGGGGGCGCTGGGGCCAACGTCCTGACTTTC. It yields the protein CASSLGTGGAGANVLTF.

CDR3 in amino acids: CASTGAQRSLYNEQFF. The CDR3 DNA reads TGTGCCAGCACAGGAGCCCAGCGGAGCCTCTACAATGAGCAGTTCTTC. This chain links TRBV2 with TRBJ2-1; tentative D call: TRBD2 (5 bases). CDR1 and CDR2 from the germline V gene are SNHLY and FYNNEI. The CDR3 totals 16 residues. Trimming removed 7 bases from V and 3 bases from J, with 19 bases in between.

The V call is TRBV5-5, the J call TRBJ1-5; unclear D gene. The CDR3 length is 13 residues. Germline V gene sequence: CDR1 SGHKS, CDR2 YYEKEE (reference sequence). V dropped 2 bases and J dropped 5 bases, with 8 bases sitting between them. Written as DNA, the CDR3 is TGTGCCAGCAGCTTAATCGGGGATCAGCCCCAGCATTTT. This codes for CASSLIGDQPQHF.

This rearrangement joins TRBV2 to TRBJ1-1; TRBD1 aligns across 7 bases. The J segment lost 0 bases and the V segment lost 7 bases, leaving 5 bases of the junction unmatched. The CDR3 spans 14 residues. From germline, CDR1 is SNHLY and CDR2 FYNNEI. This CDR3 reads CASTPDRVNTEAFF. In nucleotides, the CDR3 is TGTGCCAGCACTCCAGACAGGGTGAACACTGAAGCTTTCTTT.